The rows below give T cell receptor beta chains drawn from one sample of a study of shared clonotypes between healthy human individuals. Only in-frame clones appear in the TCRdb table, and some are missing; sequencing was by immunoSEQ multiplex PCR. Of about 980,000 clones in the sample, 60% to 85% are singletons; the top ten hold about 1.5%. The sequencing input was memory CD4+ T cells sorted from blood. The receptors derive from a man between 18 and 29 years old in good health. The CDR3 runs from the conserved cysteine through the conserved F or W. D genes are given only for firm matches. A row's size may be missing; if present it is once, few, many or a size class.

d_call clone_size j_call v_call cdr3_nt cdr3_aa
TRBD2 once TRBJ2-1 TRBV6-1 TGTGCCAGCAGTGAAGCGAGAGCGGGGCGGAATGAGCAGTTCTTC CASSEARAGRNEQFF
. few TRBJ1-4 TRBV7-9 TGTGCCAGCAGCCCGAATCGGGACGGAAATGAAAAACTGTTTTTT CASSPNRDGNEKLFF
. . TRBJ2-7 TRBV29-1 TGCAGCGTTTGGGGGATGACCTCCTACGAGCAGTACTTC CSVWGMTSYEQYF
TRBD2 . TRBJ2-7 TRBV12-5 TGTGCTAGTGGTTTGGTACTAGCGGGAGGGCCCGCAGAGCAGTACTTC CASGLVLAGGPAEQYF
TRBD1 . TRBJ2-7 TRBV5-1 TGCGCCAGCAGCATGGGTGGGACAGGGCTCCACGAGCAGTACTTC CASSMGGTGLHEQYF
. once TRBJ2-5 TRBV30 TGTGCCTGGAGTAGTGGTTCGACGGGAGAGACCCAGTACTTC CAWSSGSTGETQYF
. . TRBJ1-1 TRBV18 TGTGCCAGCTCACCACCGGTAGGGTTAAGAAGCACTGAAGCTTTCTTT CASSPPVGLRSTEAFF
TRBD2 . TRBJ2-7 TRBV7-9 TGTGCCAGCAGCTTAGCGATTCGGGAGGGAACCTACGAGCAGTACTTC CASSLAIREGTYEQYF
TRBD1 . TRBJ2-7 TRBV28 TGTGCCAGCAGTGCGGGACAGGGGGTCTCGGGGGGCGAGCAGTACTTC CASSAGQGVSGGEQYF
. . TRBJ2-7 TRBV5-1 TGCGCCAGCAGTTTGACATCAGGTTCGCTGAACGAGCAGTACTTC CASSLTSGSLNEQYF
. . TRBJ1-3 TRBV6-6 TGTGCCAGCAGTTACTCGAGCTCTGGAAACACCATATATTTT CASSYSSSGNTIYF
. once TRBJ2-5 TRBV9 TGTGCCAGCAGCGTAGGAAGTTTGACCAAAGAGACCCAGTACTTC CASSVGSLTKETQYF
. . TRBJ2-3 TRBV7-2 TGTGCCAGCAGCCGACGCACAGATACGCAGTATTTT CASSRRTDTQYF
. . TRBJ2-1 TRBV5-1 TGCGCCAGCAGCTTGTCGTTGCTGTACTCCTACAATGAGCAGTTCTTC CASSLSLLYSYNEQFF
. many TRBJ1-4 TRBV19 TGTGCCAGTAAACCTCCGCATAAGGGGGGTGAAAAACTGTTTTTT CASKPPHKGGEKLFF
. few TRBJ1-2 TRBV28 TGTGCCAGCAGTCCCCACCGATCGCGGGGTAACTATGGCTACACCTTC CASSPHRSRGNYGYTF
TRBD1 . TRBJ2-3 TRBV7-9 TGTGCCAGCAGTCCAGGACAGGGAGGAGATACGCAGTATTTT CASSPGQGGDTQYF
TRBD1 . TRBJ1-2 TRBV7-2 TGTGCCAGCAGTTTTGGACAGGGGGTGAACTATGGCTACACCTTC CASSFGQGVNYGYTF
TRBD1 . TRBJ2-5 TRBV7-7 TGTGCTAGCAGCCTCAGGGGGCATGAAGAGACCCAGTACTTC CASSLRGHEETQYF
. . TRBJ1-3 TRBV5-1 TGCGCCAGCAGCTCCCAGACGGTCTCCTCTGGAAACACCATATATTTT CASSSQTVSSGNTIYF
. many TRBJ2-7 TRBV6-5 TGTGCCAGCAGCTCCCCCGGAAGGTACGAGCAGTACTTC CASSSPGRYEQYF
TRBD1 . TRBJ2-7 TRBV18 TGTGCCAGCTCACCATTAAGGACAGGGATCGAGCAGTACTTC CASSPLRTGIEQYF
. . TRBJ1-6 TRBV10-2 TGCGCCAGCAGGGGGGGAGTCTATAATTCACCCCTCCACTTT CASRGGVYNSPLHF
. . TRBJ2-2 TRBV30 TGTGCCTGGAGGACAGGCATGAACACCGGGGAGCTGTTTTTT CAWRTGMNTGELFF
. . TRBJ2-1 TRBV7-2 TGTGCCAGCAGCTCCCAAGAGACCCTTACATATGAGCAGTTCTTC CASSSQETLTYEQFF
. . TRBJ2-1 TRBV18 TGTGCCAGCTCACCACCGGGAGCTAGCAATTACAATGAGCAGTTCTTC CASSPPGASNYNEQFF
TRBD1 . TRBJ1-4 TRBV30 TGTGCCTGGAGTTTAACACAGACAGGGGCTAATGAAAAACTGTTTTTT CAWSLTQTGANEKLFF
. few TRBJ2-5 TRBV4-3 TGCGCCAGCAGCCAAGCTCTAAGCCAAGAGACCCAGTACTTC CASSQALSQETQYF
. . TRBJ2-5 TRBV14 TGTGCCAGCAGCCAAGGATTAGCGGCAAACGTCGGGGAGACCCAGTACTTC CASSQGLAANVGETQYF
TRBD1 . TRBJ2-4 TRBV6-5 TGTGCCAGCAGTAGGGACAGGCCGGGATTGGACATTCAGTACTTC CASSRDRPGLDIQYF
TRBD2 . TRBJ2-7 TRBV7-2 TGTGCCAGCAGCCCCCGACTAGCGGGCACCCACGAGCAGTACTTC CASSPRLAGTHEQYF
. . TRBJ2-2 TRBV2 TGTGCCAGCAAGCCGGGATCTGCGGGCACCGGGGAGCTGTTTTTT CASKPGSAGTGELFF
. . TRBJ2-7 TRBV7-3 TGTGCCAGCAGCTTATCCAGCGTTCCCTACGAGCAGTACTTC CASSLSSVPYEQYF
. . TRBJ1-1 TRBV2 TGTGCCAGCATTGTGATTACTCGGACTGAAGCTTTCTTT CASIVITRTEAFF
TRBD1 . TRBJ2-3 TRBV5-1 TGCGCCAGCAGCCCTGGACAGGGTAGGGATACGCAGTATTTT CASSPGQGRDTQYF
TRBD1 few TRBJ2-7 TRBV11-2 TGTGCCAGCAGCTTCCACAGGGGGCCCTACGAGCAGTACTTC CASSFHRGPYEQYF
TRBD2 once TRBJ2-4 TRBV29-1 TGCAGCGTTGCTGCGTCTAGCGGGAGGGAAAACATTCAGTACTTC CSVAASSGRENIQYF
. . TRBJ2-3 TRBV18 TGTGCCAGCTCACCACCCCTCAGTTTAGGGCCAGATACGCAGTATTTT CASSPPLSLGPDTQYF
TRBD2 . TRBJ2-3 TRBV4-2 TGTGCCAGCAGCCCGGAGGGCGGGGGAGATACGCAGTATTTT CASSPEGGGDTQYF
TRBD2 . TRBJ2-3 TRBV11-1 TGTGCCAGCAGTCCTAGACTAGCGGGGGCCGGAGATACGCAGTATTTT CASSPRLAGAGDTQYF
. . TRBJ1-6 TRBV6-6 TGTGCCAGCAGTGCTAATTCACCCCTCCACTTT CASSANSPLHF
. . TRBJ2-7 TRBV29-1 TGCAGCCCTAAAATCACAACCCGGTTACCCTCCTACGAGCAGTACTTC CSPKITTRLPSYEQYF
. . TRBJ1-1 TRBV10-3 TGTGCCATCAGTGAGTCGGAGGGCAGCGTAGGAGCTTTCTTT CAISESEGSVGAFF
TRBD2 . TRBJ2-7 TRBV5-4 TGTGCCAGCAGCTTGCTGGGGCTAGCGGATAACGAGCAGTACTTC CASSLLGLADNEQYF
TRBD1 . TRBJ1-1 TRBV15 TGTGCCACCAGCCCGAGGGACAGGGTAGGGACTGAAGCTTTCTTT CATSPRDRVGTEAFF
. many TRBJ1-1 TRBV7-9 TGTGCCAGCAACGAGTTACAGGGTAAAGCTTTCTTT CASNELQGKAFF
TRBD2 . TRBJ2-2 TRBV4-1 TGCGCCAGCAGCCAAGAAGGGACTAAGGCCGGGGAGCTGTTTTTT CASSQEGTKAGELFF
. once TRBJ2-5 TRBV11-2 TGTGCCAGCAGCTTAGAACGGTTAGGGGAGACCCAGTACTTC CASSLERLGETQYF
. . TRBJ2-5 TRBV7-9 TGTGCCAGCAGCCGAAATCAGGGTAGGACACAAGAGACCCAGTACTTC CASSRNQGRTQETQYF
. . TRBJ2-5 TRBV5-1 TGCGCCAGCAGCTTGGCCACTGGCGCCACTACTCGGGAGACCCAGTACTTC CASSLATGATTRETQYF
TRBD1 . TRBJ2-1 TRBV14 TGTGCCAGCAGCAATACCGGGACAGGGGATGAGCAGTTCTTC CASSNTGTGDEQFF
. once TRBJ1-1 TRBV10-3 TGTGCCATCAGTGAGAGACGGAACACTGAAGCTTTCTTT CAISERRNTEAFF
TRBD2 . TRBJ2-3 TRBV7-7 TGTGCTAGCAGCCCAGTAGCGGGAGCGGCAGATACGCAGTATTTT CASSPVAGAADTQYF
TRBD1 . TRBJ1-5 TRBV19 TGTGCCAGTAGTAGAGGACAGGGAGGTGGGGTACATCAGCCCCAGCATTTT CASSRGQGGGVHQPQHF
. . TRBJ1-5 TRBV6-5 TGTGCCGTGGCAGATGATAGCAATCAGCCCCAGCATTTT CAVADDSNQPQHF